This T cell receptor (beta chain) comes out of a study of cytomegalovirus exposure and HLA in healthy donors. General study findings and limits: V- and J-gene trimming in TCR beta was tied to a missense DCLRE1C variant by an analysis performed later.

With respect to this clone: Its antigen remains unidentified.

The CDR3 runs to 14 residues. V lost 4 bases to trimming and J lost 12 bases; unmatched junction nucleotides: 7. CDR1 and CDR2 (germline): LNHDA, SQIVND (reference sequence). Researchers ran the PCR with 60 Vbeta and 13 Jbeta primers. Sequencing was performed with immunoSEQ multiplex PCR; in TCRdb, only in-frame clones are kept and a portion is missing. This table has about 150,000 clones, 65% to 80% appearing once. The material sequenced was PBMCs. The source of this sequence is a male donor in good health and CMV-seronegative. The gene calls are TRBV19 and TRBJ1-6, with 9 positions matching TRBD1. CDR3 nucleotide sequence: TGTGCCAGTAGTACGGAGGACAGGGGAGGACCCCTCCACTTT. The encoded protein is CASSTEDRGGPLHF.